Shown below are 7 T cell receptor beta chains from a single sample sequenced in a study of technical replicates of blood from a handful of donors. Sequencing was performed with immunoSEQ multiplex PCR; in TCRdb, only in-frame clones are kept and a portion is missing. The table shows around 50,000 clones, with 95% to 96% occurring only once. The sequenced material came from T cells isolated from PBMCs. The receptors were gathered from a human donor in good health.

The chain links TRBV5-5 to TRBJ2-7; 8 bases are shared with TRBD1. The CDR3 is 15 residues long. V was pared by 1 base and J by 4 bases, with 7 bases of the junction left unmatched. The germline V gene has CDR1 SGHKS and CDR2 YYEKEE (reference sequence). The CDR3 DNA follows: TGTGCCAGCAGCTTGTCGCAGGGGGCGGTGTACGAGCAGTACTTC. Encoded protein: CASSLSQGAVYEQYF.

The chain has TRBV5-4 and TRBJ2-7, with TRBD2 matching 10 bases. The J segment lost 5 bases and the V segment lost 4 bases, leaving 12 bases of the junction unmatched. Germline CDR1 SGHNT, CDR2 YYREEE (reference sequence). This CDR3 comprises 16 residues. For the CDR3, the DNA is TGTGCCAGCAGCGTCTCCCTAGCGGGAGCTTTGAACGAGCAGTACTTC. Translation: CASSVSLAGALNEQYF.

DNA for the CDR3: TGCGCCAGCAGCTCTGGGGGGGAAGACTACGAGCAGTACTTC. Protein: CASSSGGEDYEQYF. J is TRBJ2-7 and V is TRBV5-1; 7 bases fit TRBD2. Germline loops: CDR1 SGHRS, CDR2 YFSETQ. CDR3 length equals 14 residues. V gave up 3 bases and J gave up 3 bases; unmatched junction bases: 6.

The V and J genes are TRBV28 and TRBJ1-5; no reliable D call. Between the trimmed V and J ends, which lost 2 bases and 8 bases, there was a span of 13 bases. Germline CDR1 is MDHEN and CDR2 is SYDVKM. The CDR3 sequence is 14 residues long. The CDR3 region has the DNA TGTGCCAGCAGTTTAGGGCAGATTCACGAGCCCCAGCATTTT. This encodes CASSLGQIHEPQHF.

CDR3 coding DNA: TGTGCCAGCAGTTTAGGGGACAGGGTGACTAATGAAAAACTGTTTTTT. Translation: CASSLGDRVTNEKLFF. The chain recombines TRBV28 with TRBJ1-4; 9 bases agree with TRBD1. V shed 2 bases and J 2 bases; nucleotides not matched to a gene: 3. Germline loops: CDR1 MDHEN, CDR2 SYDVKM. The CDR3 is 16 amino acids. The complete variable domain, with remaining parts taken from reference TRBV28 and TRBJ1-4, reads DVKVTQSSRYLVKRTGEKVFLECVQDMDHENMFWYRQDPGLGLRLIYFSYDVKMKEKGDIPEGYSVSREKKERFSLILESASTNQTSMYLCASSLGDRVTNEKLFFGSGTQLSVL.

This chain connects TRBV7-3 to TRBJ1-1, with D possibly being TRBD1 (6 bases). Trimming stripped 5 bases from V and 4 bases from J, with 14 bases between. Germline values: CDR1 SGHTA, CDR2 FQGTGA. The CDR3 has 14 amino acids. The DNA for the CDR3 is TGTGCCAGCAGCCCTCAGGGGCTAATCACTGAAGCTTTCTTT. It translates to CASSPQGLITEAFF.

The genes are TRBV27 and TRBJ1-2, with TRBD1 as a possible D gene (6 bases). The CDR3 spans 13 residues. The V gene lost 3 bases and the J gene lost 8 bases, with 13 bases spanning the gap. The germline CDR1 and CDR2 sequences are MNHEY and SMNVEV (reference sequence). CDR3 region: CASSFAGGAGYTF. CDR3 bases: TGTGCCAGCAGTTTCGCTGGGGGGGCGGGCTACACCTTC.